The clone carrying this TCR beta chain has only a few counts. The table came from immunoSEQ multiplex PCR; TCRdb's copy has only in-frame clones and leaves some out. The repertoire includes about 200,000 clones, about 87% of them detected once, and about 3% sits in the top ten. The data were taken from a study of blood T cell repertoires in COVID-19. Study-level information: T cells, B-cell-depleted T cells, or PBMCs supplied cDNA or gDNA.

V lost 5 bases, J lost 0 bases, and 14 bases lay in between. The CDR3 runs to 15 residues. The V gene's germline CDR1 is SGHTA and CDR2 FQGNSA. This clonotype was sampled from a man aged 55 to 69 with acute or convalescent COVID-19. The sequencing input was peripheral blood. The V and J genes are TRBV7-2 and TRBJ2-7, with D maybe TRBD2 (7 bases). CDR3 DNA: TGTGCCAGCAGCCAGGGGAGGGGGAACTCCTACGAGCAGTACTTC. Protein sequence: CASSQGRGNSYEQYF.